In its sample, the clone carrying this T cell receptor (beta chain) was seen once. Its antigen remains unknown. A second PCR of about 6 to 11 cycles used a sample-barcoded 5' primer and a J-beta primer mix. TCRdb passed the 5' RACE reads through MiXCR, listing each CDR3 protein once. The repertoire holds 850,000 to 1,100,000 distinct CDR3 sequences, with 30% to 40% as singletons. V gave up 2 bases and J gave up 0 bases, with 8 bases separating them. The CDR3 is 14 residues long. CDR1 is MNHEY, CDR2 SVGEGT, per germline. This sample is drawn from a study of blood T cells in healthy people across ages. Per sample, at least 5 micrograms of total RNA were extracted. Study-level findings and limits: Not knowing donor CMV status may have confounded expanded clonotype changes.

The receptor was isolated from a man aged 18 to 30 in good health. The rearrangement joins TRBV6-2 or TRBV6-3 to TRBJ2-7, with D perhaps TRBD1 (6 bases). Sequencing was performed on blood. The CDR3 spells CASSYGTSSYEQYF. CDR3 DNA: TGTGCCAGCAGTTACGGGACAAGCTCCTACGAGCAGTACTTC.